Listed below are T cell receptor beta chains from one sample, sequenced in a study of T cells in localized non-small cell lung cancer. TCRdb keeps only in-frame clones here, not all; method: immunoSEQ multiplex PCR. The sample contains about 52,000 clones, around 80% of which appear only once. Material: PBMCs, obtained before any cancer treatment. The source of these receptors is a woman aged 40-69 years with stage II lung adenocarcinoma. CDR3s include the opening cysteine and the closing phenylalanine or tryptophan.

CDR3aa	j_gene	v_gene
CASSLEGQPTSYEQYF	TRBJ2-7	TRBV11-2
CASTLSNTEAFF	TRBJ1-1	TRBV19
CASSLVRGDGYTF	TRBJ1-2	TRBV5-6
CASSTTILQPQHF	TRBJ1-5	TRBV6-5
CASSRKGAANEKLFF	TRBJ1-4	TRBV7-2
CASSEVAGGELFF	TRBJ2-2	TRBV2
CASSLIIGTGREETQYF	TRBJ2-5	TRBV28
CASSLVVRGTGNEQFF	TRBJ2-1	TRBV7-6
CASSLTGDIYEQYF	TRBJ2-7	TRBV5-1
CASSTLNRDRGRGNQPQHF	TRBJ1-5	TRBV19
CASSTGPGANVLTF	TRBJ2-6	TRBV11-2
CASSVTGGEAFF	TRBJ1-1	TRBV5-1
CASSHSLVGTDINSPLHF	TRBJ1-6	TRBV4-2
CASSRSGTVQETQYF	TRBJ2-5	TRBV5-1
CASSEEESSYEQYF	TRBJ2-7	TRBV9
CASSLAGQPQHF	TRBJ1-5	TRBV7-8
CASSLGLAGMDTQYF	TRBJ2-3	TRBV5-1
CASSRPDEFYGYTF	TRBJ1-2	TRBV5-4
CAWTDGPPEWSGANVLTF	TRBJ2-6	TRBV30
CASSLDMSTDTQYF	TRBJ2-3	TRBV5-1
CASEQGIKLFF	TRBJ2-2	TRBV25-1
CASSLGGRAQETQYF	TRBJ2-5	TRBV5-8
CAWSMGQTNTDTQYF	TRBJ2-3	TRBV30
CASTPGGSPGGETQYF	TRBJ2-5	TRBV7-9
CASSRVGVLAKNIQYF	TRBJ2-4	TRBV28
CASSLAGASQGGYTF	TRBJ1-2	TRBV5-1
CASSQQGSEGGPLHF	TRBJ1-6	TRBV6-4
CASSLEGTGNSYNSPLHF	TRBJ1-6	TRBV4-1
CASRRVGAGTEAFF	TRBJ1-1	TRBV12-2
CASSVLSGTGELFF	TRBJ2-2	TRBV11-2
CASSLGRLVSYNEQFF	TRBJ2-1	TRBV11-2
CAWSVRGGGFTKNIQYF	TRBJ2-4	TRBV30
CASRGPQSDSGNTIYF	TRBJ1-3	TRBV27
CASSLTVRDTQYF	TRBJ2-3	TRBV6-5
CASSLGGFSTDTQYF	TRBJ2-3	TRBV7-2
CASSTGGAGDTEAFF	TRBJ1-1	TRBV19
CASSPGSYNEQFF	TRBJ2-1	TRBV7-6
CASSFGFFYNSPLHF	TRBJ1-6	TRBV5-1
CAISEGLGHNYGYTF	TRBJ1-2	TRBV10-3
CASSWTGMNTEAFF	TRBJ1-1	TRBV5-1
CASSPGTGSPYGYTF	TRBJ1-2	TRBV5-6
CAISERNEQFF	TRBJ2-1	TRBV10-3
CASSYRQGGAEQYF	TRBJ2-7	TRBV6-5
CASSQDLTANQPQHF	TRBJ1-5	TRBV4-3
CASSVAGGPQDTQYF	TRBJ2-3	TRBV9
CATSRDNAGTEQFF	TRBJ2-1	TRBV15
CASSDYGGAGTDTQYF	TRBJ2-3	TRBV9
CASQSSGDMEKLFF	TRBJ1-4	TRBV28
CASSPSDSKSGRYGYTF	TRBJ1-2	TRBV27
CSAERETQYF	TRBJ2-5	TRBV20-1
CASSQNTEAFF	TRBJ1-1	TRBV5-4
CASSSRTIGTDTQYF	TRBJ2-3	TRBV7-3
CASSYVRGNEKLFF	TRBJ1-4	TRBV6-6
CASSLEIQAFF	TRBJ1-1	TRBV28
CASSPSNANQPQHF	TRBJ1-5	TRBV5-5